One and the same sample provided the 32 T cell receptor beta chains below, sequenced in a study of post-analysis software for immune sequencing data. The study, taken as a whole, reports: Among five TRBV segments more frequent in patients than controls were TRBV5-6, TRBV5-1 and TRBV20-1.

cDNA libraries for TCR beta contained unique molecular identifiers. Each CDR3 protein gets one entry after TCRdb re-called the PCR reads with MiXCR. The sample lists about 760,000 distinct CDR3 sequences, less than 35% occurring once. Which antigens these TCRs recognize remains unknown. Sequenced material: blood. These receptors all stem from a girl under 18 with multiple sclerosis.

The chain uses TRBV12-3 or TRBV12-4 and TRBJ1-5, with 10 positions matching TRBD1. This CDR3 has 17 amino acids. Trimming took 1 base from V and 6 from J; bases not matched to a gene: 9. DNA for the CDR3: TGTGCCAGCAGTTTAGGTCGGGACAGGGGAAGGAGTCAGCCCCAGCATTTT. Translated, it gives CASSLGRDRGRSQPQHF.

This chain connects TRBV27 to TRBJ2-6, with D unclear. Germline CDR1 reads MNHEY; CDR2 reads SMNVEV (reference sequence). The germline V and J ends were trimmed by 5 bases and 0 bases, with 11 bases remaining between them. This CDR3 has 16 residues. The CDR3 sequence: CASSPRLLSGANVLTF. CDR3 bases: TGTGCCAGCAGTCCGCGACTGCTCTCTGGGGCCAACGTCCTGACTTTC.

Of note for this clonotype: A clone one base away is much larger, so this may be a read error. V and J are TRBV7-9 and TRBJ2-7; no firm D call. In germline, CDR1 is SEHNR, CDR2 FQNEAQ (reference sequence). The CDR3 spans 11 residues. The CDR3 here is CACSTPYEQYF. CDR3 nucleotides: TGTGCCTGCAGCACTCCCTACGAGCAGTACTTC.

The CDR3 region has the DNA TGTGCCAGCAGTTTATCGCCCCCGGGACTAGCGGGATACCTCACAGATACGCAGTATTTT. It is translated as CASSLSPPGLAGYLTDTQYF. The chain joins TRBV27 to TRBJ2-3, with 13 bases identical to TRBD2. The V segment lost 0 bases and the J segment 2 bases; nucleotides outside the gene matches: 11. The CDR3 is made up of 20 amino acids. CDR1 and CDR2 from the germline V gene are MNHEY and SMNVEV (reference sequence).

The chain carries TRBV5-1 and TRBJ2-6, with 9 bases that match TRBD1. V lost 0 bases, J lost 6 bases, and 1 base stayed unmatched. Germline V gene data show CDR1 as SGHRS and CDR2 as YFSETQ. CDR3 length equals 15 residues. The chain's CDR3 is CASSLGTGVANVLTF. The CDR3 nucleotides read TGCGCCAGCAGCTTGGGGACAGGGGTGGCCAACGTCCTGACTTTC.

As concerns this clonotype: Relative to the germline gene, one junction end is altered; a read error may explain this. The chain joins TRBV7-6 to TRBJ2-7, with D perhaps being TRBD1 or TRBD2 (5 bases each). CDR1 SGHVS and CDR2 FNYEAQ come from the germline V gene. The CDR3 sequence is 13 residues long. In DNA form, the CDR3 reads TGTGCCAGCAGCCCGCCGGGGCCCTACGAGCATTACTTC. Translating gives CASSPPGPYEHYF.

This clonotype occurred a few times. The chain uses TRBV6-2 or TRBV6-3 and TRBJ2-6; D might be TRBD1 or TRBD2, each matching 5 bases. The CDR3 consists of 17 residues. Per germline, CDR1 MNHEY and CDR2 SVGEGT. Trimming took 4 bases from V and 4 from J, leaving 17 bases between them. CDR3 region: CASSSPRDRLGANVLTF. DNA for the CDR3: TGTGCCAGCAGTTCCCCCCGGGACCGCCTAGGGGCCAACGTCCTGACTTTC.

This clonotype was counted a few times. The chain carries TRBV11-2 and TRBJ2-3, with a tentative D call TRBD1 (5 bases). The CDR3 is made up of 12 amino acids. The V gene lost 5 bases and the J gene lost 8 bases, with 11 bases spanning the gap. The germline CDR1 and CDR2 sequences are SGHAT and FQNNGV. CDR3 bases: TGTGCCAGCAGCCACGAGCAGGGTACGCAGTATTTT. This sequence encodes CASSHEQGTQYF.

CDR3 in DNA: TGCGCCAGCAGCCGTGGGGCCCTAGCGGATCCTGGGGAGACCCAGTACTTC. It encodes CASSRGALADPGETQYF. This chain uses TRBV4-3 with TRBJ2-7; TRBD2 matches at 7 bases. The J call may be faulty, since TRBJ2-5 better matches the DNA end. CDR1 and CDR2 from the germline V gene are LGHNA and YSLEER. The CDR3 consists of 17 residues.

This clonotype was picked up a small number of times. This chain uses TRBV29-1 with TRBJ2-1; 8 positions agree with TRBD1. The CDR3 is made up of 13 amino acids. The germline gives CDR1 SQVTM, CDR2 ANQGSEA. Trimming removed 5 bases from V and 6 bases from J; junction bases left unmatched: 6. The CDR3 DNA reads as TGCAGCGTTATACAGGGGGGCGGCAATGAGCAGTTCTTC. Its translation is CSVIQGGGNEQFF.

This clonotype was recorded a few times. The chain recombines TRBV4-1 with TRBJ1-1; D is perhaps TRBD1 (5 bases). The V end was cut by 8 bases, the J end by 1 base, with 14 bases between. CDR1 MGHRA and CDR2 YSYEKL come from the germline V gene. The CDR3 covers 14 residues. The CDR3 loop is CASRGGTRNTEAFF. CDR3 sequence (DNA): TGCGCCAGCCGGGGGGGAACGAGGAACACTGAAGCTTTCTTT.

In its sample, this clonotype was seen a few times. The chain links TRBV29-1 to TRBJ2-6, with D possibly matching TRBD2 (5 bases). Germline assignment: CDR1 SQVTM and CDR2 ANQGSEA. The V end was cut by 3 bases, the J end by 3 bases, with 6 bases between. This CDR3 contains 13 residues. The CDR3 nucleotides read TGCAGCGTTGATGGGAGTGGGGCCAACGTCCTGACTTTC. It codes for CSVDGSGANVLTF.

The chain couples TRBV5-6 to TRBJ2-1, with 16 bases aligning to TRBD2. V dropped 6 bases and J dropped 0; count of bases not matched to a gene: 6. Germline V lookup: CDR1 SGHDT, CDR2 YYEEEE. The CDR3 runs 18 residues. CDR3 nucleotide sequence: TGTGCCAGCACCGGGACTAGCGGGAGGGAAATCTCCTACAATGAGCAGTTCTTC. Translating gives CASTGTSGREISYNEQFF. The full variable domain, in which reference TRBV5-6 and TRBJ2-1 provide the parts outside the CDR3, is DAGVTQSPTHLIKTRGQQVTLRCSPKSGHDTVSWYQQALGQGPQFIFQYYEEEERQRGNFPDRFSGHQFPNYSSELNVNALLLGDSALYLCASTGTSGREISYNEQFFGPGTRLTVL.

The chain uses TRBV3-1 and TRBJ2-5; D is ambiguous. The CDR3 extends over 14 amino acids. V shed 0 bases and J shed 5 bases, with 10 bases lying between them. CDR1 and CDR2 (germline): LGHDT, YNNKEL (reference sequence). In nucleotides, the CDR3 is TGTGCCAGCAGCCAAGATGCGGCCCGGGAGACCCAGTACTTC. It specifies CASSQDAARETQYF.

The chain recombines TRBV28 with TRBJ2-4; D assignment may be TRBD1 or TRBD2 (5 bases each). The end of the DNA fits TRBJ2-7 better, so the J call may be wrong. The CDR3 is made up of 15 amino acids. CDR1 and CDR2 from the germline V gene are MDHEN and SYDVKM. This CDR3 reads CASSASLGPRGEQYF. As DNA, the CDR3 is TGTGCCAGCAGTGCTTCTCTGGGTCCGAGGGGCGAGCAGTACTTC.

This clonotype was counted ten times or more. This chain uses TRBV20-1 with TRBJ2-3; 7 bases match TRBD1. Trimming at V came to 3 bases and at J to 1 base, leaving 10 bases not matched to a gene. Germline loops: CDR1 DFQATT, CDR2 SNEGSKA (reference sequence). This CDR3 has 16 residues. The CDR3 coding sequence is TGCAGTGCTAGGCTCCCGGGACAGTGGGGCACAGATACGCAGTATTTT. Its translation: CSARLPGQWGTDTQYF.

This clonotype appeared a few times. J is TRBJ2-4 and V is TRBV27; 13 bases agree with TRBD2. V dropped 5 bases and J dropped 1; count of bases not matched to a gene: 5. The CDR3 runs 17 residues. CDR1 and CDR2 (germline): MNHEY, SMNVEV (reference sequence). The CDR3 is CASSGLAGVVAKNIQYF. The CDR3 DNA reads TGTGCCAGCAGTGGACTAGCGGGAGTAGTGGCCAAAAACATTCAGTACTTC.

The chain uses TRBV11-2 and TRBJ2-5; 9 nucleotides align to TRBD1. CDR3 length equals 15 residues. Germline assignment: CDR1 SGHAT and CDR2 FQNNGV. J lost 5 bases, V lost 4 bases, and 8 bases had no gene match. In DNA form, the CDR3 reads TGTGCCAGCAGCTCCGGGACAGGGATTGCGGAGACCCAGTACTTC. It is translated as CASSSGTGIAETQYF.

The chain employs TRBV9 and TRBJ2-5; 7 bases are shared with TRBD2. The end of the DNA is better explained by TRBJ2-7, so the J call may be wrong. This CDR3 contains 15 residues. Per the germline V gene, CDR1 is SGDLS and CDR2 is YYNGEE. For the CDR3, the DNA is TGTGCCAGCAGCCTCGGACTACGGGGGGATCACGAGCAGTACTTC. Protein product: CASSLGLRGDHEQYF.

This clonotype was detected ten times or more. The chain recombines TRBV20-1 with TRBJ2-7; no definite D call. Between the trimmed V and J ends, which lost 1 base and 2 bases, there was a span of 9 bases. The CDR3 is 13 amino acids. In germline, CDR1 is DFQATT, CDR2 SNEGSKA (reference sequence). Here the CDR3 DNA reads TGCAGTGCTAGAGGGTCAGCCCCCTACGAGCAGTACTTC. Translation gives CSARGSAPYEQYF.

In this sample, this clonotype turned up a few times. The chain carries TRBV24-1 and TRBJ2-4, with D perhaps matching TRBD1 or TRBD2 (6 bases each). Per germline, CDR1 KGHDR and CDR2 SFDVKD. The length of the CDR3 is 16 residues. Trimming removed 3 bases from V and 7 bases from J, with 18 bases in between. The CDR3 DNA sequence: TGTGCCACCAGTGATCCCGGGGGCGGGGAACGCAACATTCAGTACTTC. Translated: CATSDPGGGERNIQYF.

The rearrangement uses TRBV20-1 and TRBJ2-5; D might be TRBD1 (7 bases). Germline V lookup: CDR1 DFQATT, CDR2 SNEGSKA (reference sequence). CDR3 length: 14 residues. V lost 7 bases, J lost 5 bases, and 20 bases lay in between. The CDR3 loop reads CSVRSRGDKETQYF. CDR3 in DNA: TGCAGTGTTAGGTCCAGGGGGGACAAGGAGACCCAGTACTTC.

The table lists this clonotype with a few counts. The chain has TRBV12-3 or TRBV12-4 and TRBJ2-7, with 8 bases lining up with TRBD2. The J call could be wrong; TRBJ2-5 is a better fit for the DNA end. The CDR3 covers 17 residues. As DNA, the CDR3 is TGTGCCAGCAGTTTTACCGGGGGGGCCCTTGTCAAGGAGACCCAGTACTTC. It codes for CASSFTGGALVKETQYF.

This clonotype has more than one count but fewer than ten. DNA of the CDR3: TGCGCCAGCAGCCAGGGCTTTGGGGCAGCGGGAGCGAGTAGGGATGAGCAGTTCTTC. Its protein is CASSQGFGAAGASRDEQFF. This rearrangement joins TRBV4-3 to TRBJ2-1; 8 positions agree with TRBD2. Losses at the gene ends were 3 bases for V and 8 bases for J; bases not matched to a gene: 21. Per germline, CDR1 LGHNA and CDR2 YSLEER. The CDR3 contains 19 residues.

The V call is TRBV5-5, the J call TRBJ2-5, with 7 bases that match TRBD2. V lost 0 bases and J lost 11; bases outside the gene matches: 22. This CDR3 region has 18 residues. Germline V gene lookup returns CDR1 SGHKS and CDR2 YYEKEE (reference sequence). For the CDR3, the DNA is TGTGCCAGCAGCTTGGGGGCGCTGGGACTACCAATTTCCAATGAGCAGTACTTC. Translated: CASSLGALGLPISNEQYF.

The chain uses TRBV29-1 and TRBJ2-2, with D unresolved. Germline CDR1 reads SQVTM; CDR2 reads ANQGSEA. CDR3 length equals 12 residues. The germline V and J ends were trimmed by 4 bases and 6 bases, with 9 bases remaining between them. The CDR3 DNA reads as TGCAGCGTTGCGGTTCTAGCCGGGGAGCTGTTTTTT. Amino acid sequence: CSVAVLAGELFF.

This clonotype was counted a few times. This chain connects TRBV3-1 to TRBJ2-1, with D possibly being TRBD1 (6 bases). The CDR3 totals 14 residues. Per germline, CDR1 LGHDT and CDR2 YNNKEL (reference sequence). Trimming shortened V by 4 bases and J by 15 bases, and 22 bases separated the two germline ends. The CDR3 DNA reads TGTGCCAGCAGCCCAACACCGGGACAAACTCACAGGTTCTTC. Translation: CASSPTPGQTHRFF.

This clonotype was detected many times. V gene TRBV28 combines with J gene TRBJ2-7, with D perhaps assigned TRBD1 or TRBD2 (5 bases each). The CDR3 loop spans 15 amino acids. Germline V gene sequence: CDR1 MDHEN, CDR2 SYDVKM. With 6 bases removed from V and 5 bases from J, the gap between germline ends came to 20 bases. CDR3: CASRTPEAQGNEQYF. The CDR3, as DNA: TGTGCCAGCAGAACCCCGGAGGCCCAGGGAAACGAGCAGTACTTC. Together with reference TRBV28 and TRBJ2-7, the CDR3 gives the full variable domain: DVKVTQSSRYLVKRTGEKVFLECVQDMDHENMFWYRQDPGLGLRLIYFSYDVKMKEKGDIPEGYSVSREKKERFSLILESASTNQTSMYLCASRTPEAQGNEQYFGPGTRLTVT.

The chain carries TRBV29-1 and TRBJ2-5; D is perhaps TRBD1 (5 bases). This CDR3 contains 14 residues. The V end was cut by 7 bases, the J end by 4 bases, with 19 bases between. The germline V gene encodes CDR1 SQVTM and CDR2 ANQGSEA. CDR3 nucleotide sequence: TGCAGCGCCGTGGTAGGGGTCCGACGAGAGACCCAGTACTTC. Translated, it gives CSAVVGVRRETQYF.

As concerns this clonotype: One end of the junction varies from germline; a read error may be responsible. The chain has TRBV24-1 and TRBJ2-5, with no clear D. This CDR3 is 13 amino acids long. CDR1 and CDR2 from the germline V gene are KGHDR and SFDVKD. For the CDR3, the DNA is TGCGCCACCAGTGATCTACTCGGCGGTGAGCAGTACTTC. Translated, it gives CATSDLLGGEQYF.

This clonotype was recorded a few times. The V gene is TRBV6-5, the J gene TRBJ1-2, with 7 bases matching TRBD1. Trimming at V came to 6 bases and at J to 3 bases, leaving 13 bases not matched to a gene. This CDR3 spans 16 amino acids. CDR1 MNHEY and CDR2 SVGAGI come from the germline V gene. The CDR3 nucleotides are TGTGCCAGCAGCAACTTTCGGGCAGGGGGGGACTATGGCTACACCTTC. Its protein is CASSNFRAGGDYGYTF.

This clonotype has just a few counts. The rearrangement joins TRBV5-1 to TRBJ2-5; D is possibly TRBD1 (6 bases). Germline-derived CDR1 and CDR2 are SGHRS and YFSETQ. V was clipped by 3 bases and J by 1 base, with 10 bases between them. The CDR3 consists of 14 residues. The CDR3 protein is CASSWGLIQETQYF. DNA for the CDR3: TGCGCCAGCAGCTGGGGGCTGATCCAAGAGACCCAGTACTTC.